Only one count was recorded for the clone carrying this T cell receptor beta chain. Its antigen is not known. These data originate in a study of shared clonotypes between healthy human individuals. In the CD4+ fraction, cells were divided into CD45RA+ naive and CD45RA-negative memory subsets. Germline V lookup: CDR1 SGHRS, CDR2 YFSETQ. Deletions cut 0 bases from V and 0 bases from J, with 18 bases between. This CDR3 has 18 amino acids. Assay execution proceeded at the deep level. In replicate PCRs of sorted subsets, 150 to 200 ng DNA, approximately 32,000 T cell genomes, was used. Some clones are missing from TCRdb's copy, which holds only in-frame ones; the method was immunoSEQ multiplex PCR. The sample has some 2 million clones; around 95% are singletons. General study points: Sharing of clonotypes among donors was expected to vary with sequencing depth.

The sequence was obtained from a man younger than 35 in good health. The sample consisted of naive CD4+ T cells sorted from blood. Subset given: CD45RA+ positively selected. This chain uses TRBV5-1 with TRBJ1-1; D may be TRBD1 (5 bases). The CDR3 nucleotides read TGCGCCAGCAGCTTGGATTTTTTCGGGGGGACGTTGAACACTGAAGCTTTCTTT. Encoded protein: CASSLDFFGGTLNTEAFF.